A single sample gave rise to the 24 T cell receptor beta chains below, sequenced in a study of T cell responses to AZD1222 COVID-19 vaccine. Sequencing was performed with immunoSEQ multiplex PCR; in TCRdb, only in-frame clones are kept and a portion is missing. The repertoire holds about 130,000 clones, with 80% to 90% as singletons. This sample comprised peripheral blood, obtained 28 days after the second AZD1222 dose. Every receptor here comes from an adult who received the AZD1222 COVID-19 vaccine.

The chain joins TRBV11-2 to TRBJ1-6; no definite D call. CDR1 SGHAT and CDR2 FQNNGV come from the germline V gene. CDR3 length: 14 amino acids. V lost 5 bases to trimming and J lost 6 bases, with 11 bases between them. CDR3 in amino acids: CASSPYTGNSPLHF. CDR3 bases: TGTGCCAGCAGCCCTTACACGGGTAATTCACCCCTCCACTTT.

This clone was observed a single time. This sequence joins TRBV19 and TRBJ2-7, with 8 bases aligning to TRBD1. The V gene end was trimmed by 5 bases and the J gene end by 2 bases; junction bases not matched to a gene: 8. Germline V gives CDR1 LNHDA, CDR2 SQIVND (reference sequence). CDR3 length equals 15 residues. The CDR3 reads CASSSRTGTPYEQYF. DNA for the CDR3: TGTGCCAGTAGTTCTCGGACAGGGACGCCCTACGAGCAGTACTTC.

This sequence joins TRBV7-7 and TRBJ2-7; TRBD1 agrees at 9 bases. V was clipped by 1 base and J by 6 bases; unmatched bases: 4. CDR1 and CDR2 from the germline V gene are SSHAT and FNYEAQ (reference sequence). CDR3 length equals 14 residues. The CDR3 bases are TGTGCCAGCAGCTTAGGGGGACAGGGTTCCGAGCAGTACTTC. Protein sequence: CASSLGGQGSEQYF.

DNA for the CDR3: TGTGCCAGTAAAGCAGGACCGGCAGGCACAAGGAATGGCTACACCTTC. This codes for CASKAGPAGTRNGYTF. The rearrangement links TRBV19 to TRBJ1-2; D gene ambiguous. The germline CDR1 and CDR2 sequences are LNHDA and SQIVND (reference sequence). Trimming removed 7 bases at V and 6 bases at J, with 24 bases between. The CDR3 runs 16 residues.

The chain has TRBV7-2 and TRBJ1-1; tentative D call: TRBD1 (5 bases). CDR1 is SGHTA, CDR2 FQGNSA, per germline. V was trimmed by 5 bases and J by 10 bases, leaving 11 bases between them. This CDR3 spans 11 amino acids. The CDR3 region is CASSEGEGAFF. The DNA of the CDR3 is TGTGCCAGCAGCGAAGGGGAGGGAGCTTTCTTT.

This chain links TRBV19 with TRBJ2-2; D is perhaps TRBD1 (5 bases). CDR3 length: 14 residues. V was trimmed by 9 bases and J by 2 bases, leaving 13 bases between them. Germline V CDR1 and CDR2: LNHDA, SQIVND (reference sequence). The CDR3 region is CASPKGPNTGELFF. The CDR3 coding sequence is TGTGCCAGCCCCAAGGGGCCCAACACCGGGGAGCTGTTTTTT.

This clone was picked up one time. This chain connects TRBV2 to TRBJ2-3; the match to TRBD1 covers 9 bases. Germline CDR1 is SNHLY and CDR2 is FYNNEI. The length of the CDR3 is 15 residues. The trim removed 6 bases at V and 6 bases at J, leaving 10 bases unmatched. For the CDR3, the DNA is TGTGCCAGCAGACAGATGGGACAGGGCAGCGATACGCAGTATTTT. Residues: CASRQMGQGSDTQYF.

V gene TRBV6-5 combines with J gene TRBJ1-1, with D perhaps matching TRBD1 (5 bases). CDR1 is MNHEY, CDR2 SVGAGI, per germline. Trimming shortened V by 2 bases and J by 0 bases, and 7 bases separated the two germline ends. There are 14 residues in the CDR3. CDR3 amino acids: CASSYEGMNTEAFF. The CDR3 DNA reads as TGTGCCAGCAGTTACGAGGGGATGAACACTGAAGCTTTCTTT.

The chain is built from TRBV2 and TRBJ1-2; unclear D gene. Germline values: CDR1 SNHLY, CDR2 FYNNEI. The ends were cut back, 11 bases at V and 8 bases at J, with 12 bases in the middle. CDR3 length: 10 residues. The CDR3 loop is CAEGPVGYTF. CDR3 bases: TGTGCCGAGGGCCCTGTCGGCTACACCTTC.

The chain is built from TRBV5-1 and TRBJ1-1; 7 bases agree with TRBD1. There are 15 residues in the CDR3. The germline gives CDR1 SGHRS, CDR2 YFSETQ. V was clipped by 0 bases and J by 5 bases; unmatched bases: 7. CDR3 nucleotides: TGCGCCAGCAGCTTGGTCGGAGGGGGCAATACTGAAGCTTTCTTT. This sequence encodes CASSLVGGGNTEAFF. The complete variable domain, with remaining parts taken from reference TRBV5-1 and TRBJ1-1, reads KAGVTQTPRYLIKTRGQQVTLSCSPISGHRSVSWYQQTPGQGLQFLFEYFSETQRNKGNFPGRFSGRQFSNSRSEMNVSTLELGDSALYLCASSLVGGGNTEAFFGQGTRLTVV.

The sample holds a few counts of this clone. V gene TRBV7-8 combines with J gene TRBJ2-7; 7 bases align to TRBD1. The germline gives CDR1 SGHVS, CDR2 FQNEAQ. The CDR3 covers 16 residues. Germline trimming cut 1 base from V and 0 bases from J; bases unmatched to any gene: 6. CDR3 in amino acids: CASSLEGQWSSYEQYF. The CDR3 region has the DNA TGTGCCAGCAGCTTAGAGGGACAGTGGAGCTCCTACGAGCAGTACTTC.

This clone was recorded only once. This chain links TRBV5-6 with TRBJ1-5, with D possibly matching TRBD1 (6 bases). CDR1 is SGHDT and CDR2 is YYEEEE in the germline V gene. Trimming cost V 1 base and J 12 bases, with 23 bases left between them. CDR3 length equals 16 residues. The CDR3 DNA sequence: TGTGCCAGCAGCTTGTGGAACAGGGTTAATCAGAGGTTCCAGCATTTT. It encodes CASSLWNRVNQRFQHF.

V usage is TRBV2 and J usage is TRBJ1-1; D gene uncertain. CDR1 is SNHLY, CDR2 FYNNEI, per germline. The CDR3 runs 11 residues. Trimming shortened V by 2 bases and J by 8 bases, and 6 bases separated the two germline ends. The CDR3 coding sequence is TGTGCCAGCAGTGAACAGGCCGAAGCTTTCTTT. It is translated as CASSEQAEAFF.

For this clone: The likely explanation is a read error, given a far larger clone one base away. The rearrangement uses TRBV7-6 and TRBJ2-2; no clear D gene. This CDR3 region has 14 residues. Germline V gene lookup returns CDR1 SGHVS and CDR2 FNYEAQ. Trimming left V 2 bases short and J 1 base short, with 5 bases between. CDR3 residues: CASSLMGNTGELFF. DNA for the CDR3: TGTGCCAGCAGCTTAATGGGGAACACCGGGGAGCTGTTTTTT.

This clone was detected many times. The rearrangement uses TRBV27 and TRBJ2-7; 7 nucleotides align to TRBD2. With V trimmed by 5 bases and J by 2 bases, 9 bases remained unmatched. This CDR3 comprises 15 residues. Germline values: CDR1 MNHEY, CDR2 SMNVEV (reference sequence). This chain's CDR3 is CASSLQPGRAYEQYF. CDR3 sequence (DNA): TGTGCCAGCAGTCTTCAGCCAGGGAGGGCCTACGAGCAGTACTTC.

This chain uses TRBV7-9 with TRBJ1-5, with D possibly being TRBD1 (5 bases). Trimming removed 2 bases at V and 5 bases at J, with 7 bases between. This CDR3 is built from 13 residues. Germline CDR1 reads SEHNR; CDR2 reads FQNEAQ (reference sequence). CDR3 DNA sequence: TGTGCCAGCAGCTTACAAGGGGATCAGCCCCAGCATTTT. Protein product: CASSLQGDQPQHF.

The V call is TRBV4-3, the J call TRBJ1-2, with D perhaps TRBD1 (5 bases). The CDR3 is 16 amino acids. CDR1 is LGHNA and CDR2 is YSLEER in the germline V gene. Trimming left V 4 bases short and J 4 bases short, with 19 bases between. The CDR3 bases are TGCGCCAGCAGCCGAGCGGCCCTGACAGCATTCTATGGCTACACCTTC. Protein product: CASSRAALTAFYGYTF.

The chain carries TRBV11-2 and TRBJ2-7, with D possibly TRBD2 on 8 matching bases. The length of the CDR3 is 15 residues. V dropped 1 base and J dropped 5 bases, with 15 bases sitting between them. CDR1 SGHAT and CDR2 FQNNGV come from the germline V gene. This chain's CDR3 is CASSLVGTAGDEQYF. The CDR3 nucleotides read TGTGCCAGCAGCTTAGTTGGGACAGCGGGGGACGAGCAGTACTTC.

The chain uses TRBV4-3 and TRBJ2-2, with 12 positions matching TRBD2. Trimming at V came to 1 base and at J to 4 bases, leaving 7 bases not matched to a gene. This CDR3 spans 18 amino acids. Germline values: CDR1 LGHNA, CDR2 YSLEER. The CDR3 sequence is CASSQAPSGGAGTGELFF. The CDR3 DNA reads TGCGCCAGCAGCCAAGCGCCTAGCGGGGGGGCGGGCACCGGGGAGCTGTTTTTT.

The chain couples TRBV5-6 to TRBJ1-1; possibly TRBD1 for D (6 bases). Germline V gives CDR1 SGHDT, CDR2 YYEEEE. CDR3 length: 14 residues. V was trimmed by 2 bases and J by 2 bases, leaving 10 bases between them. This CDR3 reads CASSFGQFNTEAFF. In nucleotides, the CDR3 is TGTGCCAGCAGCTTCGGACAGTTTAACACTGAAGCTTTCTTT.

V usage is TRBV9 and J usage is TRBJ1-4; TRBD1 matches at 9 bases. The CDR3 has 15 amino acids. Germline CDR1 is SGDLS and CDR2 is YYNGEE. V trimming: 2 bases; J trimming: 4 bases; junction bases outside the gene matches: 3. CDR3 in DNA: TGTGCCAGCAGCGTGGGACAGGGAATTAATGAAAAACTGTTTTTT. Translation gives CASSVGQGINEKLFF.

The chain is built from TRBV24-1 and TRBJ2-1; D perhaps matches TRBD2 (6 bases). V lost 2 bases and J 5 bases, leaving 6 bases between the germline ends. Germline V gene sequence: CDR1 KGHDR, CDR2 SFDVKD. The CDR3 extends over 13 amino acids. CDR3 loop: CATSDWTNNEQFF. The CDR3 DNA reads as TGTGCCACCAGTGATTGGACTAACAATGAGCAGTTCTTC.

The rearrangement uses TRBV4-2 and TRBJ2-7; 8 bases line up with TRBD2. V lost 3 bases and J lost 2; bases outside the gene matches: 3. The CDR3 totals 14 residues. CDR1 is LGHNA and CDR2 is YNFKEQ in the germline V gene. CDR3 sequence reads: CASSHRTSTYEQYF. The CDR3 DNA reads as TGTGCCAGCAGCCACCGGACTAGCACCTACGAGCAGTACTTC.

This clone showed up just once. J is TRBJ2-7 and V is TRBV5-1; D might be TRBD1 (5 bases). Per germline, CDR1 SGHRS and CDR2 YFSETQ. The CDR3 covers 14 residues. With 6 bases removed from V and 2 bases from J, the gap between germline ends came to 15 bases. In DNA form, the CDR3 reads TGCGCCAGCACAATTGGGGCAGACGCCTACGAGCAGTACTTC. Translated, it gives CASTIGADAYEQYF.